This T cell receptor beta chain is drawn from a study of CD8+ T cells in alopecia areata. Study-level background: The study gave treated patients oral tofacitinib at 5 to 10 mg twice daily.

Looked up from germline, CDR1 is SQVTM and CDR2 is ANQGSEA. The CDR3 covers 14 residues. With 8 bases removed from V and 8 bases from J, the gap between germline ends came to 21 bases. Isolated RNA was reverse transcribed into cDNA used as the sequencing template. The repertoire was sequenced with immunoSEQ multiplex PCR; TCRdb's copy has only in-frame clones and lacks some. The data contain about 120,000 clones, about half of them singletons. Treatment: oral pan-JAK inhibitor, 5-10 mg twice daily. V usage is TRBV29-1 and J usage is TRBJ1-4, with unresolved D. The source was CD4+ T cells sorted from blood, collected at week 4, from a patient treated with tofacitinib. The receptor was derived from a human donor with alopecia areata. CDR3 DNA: TGCAGCCCCTGTGGACTGCATTTTCGGGAAAAACTGTTTTTT. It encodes CSPCGLHFREKLFF. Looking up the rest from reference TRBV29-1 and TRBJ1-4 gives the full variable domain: SAVISQKPSRDICQRGTSLTIQCQVDSQVTMMFWYRQQPGQSLTLIATANQGSEATYESGFVIDKFPISRPNLTFSTLTVSNMSPEDSSIYLCSPCGLHFREKLFFGSGTQLSVL.